These 3 T cell receptor beta chains share one sample of origin, sequenced in a study of metastatic and nonmetastatic thyroid tumors. All patients were treatment-naive before thyroid surgery. TCRdb reassembled clones from the PCR reads with MiXCR. In the table there are about 36,000 clones, less than 25% of which are singletons. Sequencing used blood. Every receptor here comes from a female donor with papillary thyroid cancer or a benign thyroid nodule (not recorded which). Some clones in this sample may be carry-over from other donors' samples.

This clone showed up many times. J is TRBJ1-2 and V is TRBV3-1; D unresolved. The CDR3 sequence is 15 residues long. The germline V and J ends were trimmed by 1 base and 4 bases, with 13 bases remaining between them. The V gene's germline CDR1 is LGHDT and CDR2 YNNKEL (reference sequence). CDR3 nucleotide sequence: TGTGCCAGCAGCCAAGGAAGCAATTCTCTCTATGGCTACACCTTC. Translated: CASSQGSNSLYGYTF.

The table lists this clone with many counts. Other DNA sequences in the same sample also yield this CDR3. J is TRBJ1-2 and V is TRBV28; D is unclear. Germline V CDR1 and CDR2: MDHEN, SYDVKM. The CDR3 sequence is 14 residues long. V lost 4 bases to trimming and J lost 7 bases, with 16 bases between them. The CDR3 loop is CASSSPREVGGYTF. CDR3 DNA sequence: TGTGCCAGCAGTTCCCCCCGGGAGGTCGGTGGCTACACCTTC.

The V gene is TRBV6-1, the J gene TRBJ1-2; TRBD1 is a possible D gene (5 bases). Germline loops: CDR1 MNHNS, CDR2 SASEGT. The CDR3 is 12 amino acids. The CDR3 DNA reads TGTGAAAGCAGGGTGGAGAACTATGGCTACACCTTC. This codes for CESRVENYGYTF.